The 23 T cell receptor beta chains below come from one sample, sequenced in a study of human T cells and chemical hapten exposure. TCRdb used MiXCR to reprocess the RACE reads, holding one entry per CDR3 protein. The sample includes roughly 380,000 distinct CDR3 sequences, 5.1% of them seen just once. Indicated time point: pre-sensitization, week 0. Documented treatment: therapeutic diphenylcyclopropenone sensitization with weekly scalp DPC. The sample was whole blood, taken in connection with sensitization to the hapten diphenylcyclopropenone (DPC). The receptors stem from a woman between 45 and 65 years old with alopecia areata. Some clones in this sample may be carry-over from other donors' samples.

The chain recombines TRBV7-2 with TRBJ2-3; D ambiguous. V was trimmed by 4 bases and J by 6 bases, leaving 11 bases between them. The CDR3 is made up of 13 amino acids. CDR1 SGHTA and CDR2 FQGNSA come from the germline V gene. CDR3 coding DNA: TGTGCCAGCAGCTCAGATGACGGCGATACGCAGTATTTT. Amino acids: CASSSDDGDTQYF.

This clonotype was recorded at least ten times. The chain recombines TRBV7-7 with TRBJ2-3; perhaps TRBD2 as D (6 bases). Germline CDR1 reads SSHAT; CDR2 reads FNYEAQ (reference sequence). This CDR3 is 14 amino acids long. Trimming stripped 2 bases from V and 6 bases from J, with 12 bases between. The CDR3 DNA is TGTGCCAGCAGCTTAATTGTGGGGGGTGATACGCAGTATTTT. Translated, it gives CASSLIVGGDTQYF.

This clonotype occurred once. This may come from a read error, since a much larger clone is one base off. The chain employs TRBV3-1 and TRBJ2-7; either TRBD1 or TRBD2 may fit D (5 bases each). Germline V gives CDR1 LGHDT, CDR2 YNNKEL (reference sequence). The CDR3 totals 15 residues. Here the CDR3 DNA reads TGTTCCAGCAGCACTCGGGACGGCAACTCCTACGAGCAGTACTTC. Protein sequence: CSSSTRDGNSYEQYF.

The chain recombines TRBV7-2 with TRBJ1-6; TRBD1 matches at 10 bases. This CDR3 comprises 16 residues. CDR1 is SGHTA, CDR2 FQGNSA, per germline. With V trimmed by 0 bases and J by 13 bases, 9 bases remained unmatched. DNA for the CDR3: TGTGCCAGCAGCTTAGCTGGGACAGGGGATTCTTTCCCCCTCCACTTT. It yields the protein CASSLAGTGDSFPLHF.

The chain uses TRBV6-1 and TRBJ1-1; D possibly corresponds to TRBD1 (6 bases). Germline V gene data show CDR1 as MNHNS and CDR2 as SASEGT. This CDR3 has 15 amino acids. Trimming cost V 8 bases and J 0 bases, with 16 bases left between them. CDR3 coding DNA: TGTGCCAGCTCCTCCGGGGGGGCCATGAACACTGAAGCTTTCTTT. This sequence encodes CASSSGGAMNTEAFF.

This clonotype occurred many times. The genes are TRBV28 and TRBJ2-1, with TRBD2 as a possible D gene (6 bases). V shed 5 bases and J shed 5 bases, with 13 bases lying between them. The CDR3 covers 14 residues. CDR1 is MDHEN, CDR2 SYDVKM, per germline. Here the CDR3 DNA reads TGTGCCAGCAGTGTAATGGGGGGAGACAATGAGCAGTTCTTC. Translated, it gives CASSVMGGDNEQFF. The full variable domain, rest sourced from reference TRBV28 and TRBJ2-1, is DVKVTQSSRYLVKRTGEKVFLECVQDMDHENMFWYRQDPGLGLRLIYFSYDVKMKEKGDIPEGYSVSREKKERFSLILESASTNQTSMYLCASSVMGGDNEQFFGPGTRLTVL.

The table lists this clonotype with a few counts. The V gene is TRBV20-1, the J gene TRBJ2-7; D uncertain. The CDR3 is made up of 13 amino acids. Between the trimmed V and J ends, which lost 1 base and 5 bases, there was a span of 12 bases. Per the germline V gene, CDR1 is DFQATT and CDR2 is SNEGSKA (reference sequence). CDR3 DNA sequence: TGCAGTGCTAGAGGGTCCGCCCGAGACGAGCAGTACTTC. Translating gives CSARGSARDEQYF.

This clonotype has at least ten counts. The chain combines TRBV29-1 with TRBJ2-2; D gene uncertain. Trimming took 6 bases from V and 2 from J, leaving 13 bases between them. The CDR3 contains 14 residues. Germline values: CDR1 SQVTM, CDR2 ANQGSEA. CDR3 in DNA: TGCAGCGTGGCTACGATAACCAACACCGGGGAGCTGTTTTTT. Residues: CSVATITNTGELFF.

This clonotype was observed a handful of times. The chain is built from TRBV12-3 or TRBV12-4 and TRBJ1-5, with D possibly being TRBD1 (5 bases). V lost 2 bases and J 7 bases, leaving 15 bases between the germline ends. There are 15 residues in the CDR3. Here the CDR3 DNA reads TGTGCCAGCAGTTTATTTAGGGGCGGAGAACAGCCCCAGCATTTT. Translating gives CASSLFRGGEQPQHF.

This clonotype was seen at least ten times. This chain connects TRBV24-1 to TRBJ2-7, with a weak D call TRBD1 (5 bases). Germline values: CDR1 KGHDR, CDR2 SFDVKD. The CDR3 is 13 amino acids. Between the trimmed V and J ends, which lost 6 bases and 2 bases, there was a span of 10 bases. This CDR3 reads CATSLGRAYEQYF. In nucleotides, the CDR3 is TGTGCCACCAGTCTTGGCAGGGCCTACGAGCAGTACTTC.

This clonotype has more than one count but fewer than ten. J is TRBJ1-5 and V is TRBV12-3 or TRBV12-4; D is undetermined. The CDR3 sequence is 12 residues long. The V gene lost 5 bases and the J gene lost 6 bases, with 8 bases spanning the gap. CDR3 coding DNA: TGTGCCAGCAGTCCCCGCCCTCAGCCCCAGCATTTT. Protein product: CASSPRPQPQHF.

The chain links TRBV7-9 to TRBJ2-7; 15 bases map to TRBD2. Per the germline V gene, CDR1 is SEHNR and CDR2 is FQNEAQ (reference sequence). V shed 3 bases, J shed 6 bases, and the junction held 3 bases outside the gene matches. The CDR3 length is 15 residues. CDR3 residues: CASSLEGLAGGEQYF. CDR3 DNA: TGTGCCAGCAGCTTGGAGGGACTAGCGGGGGGCGAGCAGTACTTC.

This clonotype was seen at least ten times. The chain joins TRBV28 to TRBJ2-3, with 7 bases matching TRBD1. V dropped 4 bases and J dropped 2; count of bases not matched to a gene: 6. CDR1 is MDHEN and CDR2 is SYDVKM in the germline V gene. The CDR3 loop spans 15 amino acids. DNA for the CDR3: TGTGCCAGCAGTTGGACAGGAGATACCACAGATACGCAGTATTTT. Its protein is CASSWTGDTTDTQYF.

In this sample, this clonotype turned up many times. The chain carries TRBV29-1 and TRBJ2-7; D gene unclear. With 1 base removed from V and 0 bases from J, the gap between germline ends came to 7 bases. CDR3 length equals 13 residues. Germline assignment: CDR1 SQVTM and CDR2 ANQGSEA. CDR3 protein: CSVEAPPSYEQYF. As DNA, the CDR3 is TGCAGCGTTGAAGCTCCACCCTCCTACGAGCAGTACTTC.

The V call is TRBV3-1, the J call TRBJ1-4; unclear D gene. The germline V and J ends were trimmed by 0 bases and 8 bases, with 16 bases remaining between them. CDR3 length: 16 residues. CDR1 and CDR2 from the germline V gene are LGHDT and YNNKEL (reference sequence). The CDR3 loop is CASSQEALRKGEKLFF. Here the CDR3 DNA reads TGTGCCAGCAGCCAAGAAGCCCTGAGGAAGGGAGAAAAACTGTTTTTT.

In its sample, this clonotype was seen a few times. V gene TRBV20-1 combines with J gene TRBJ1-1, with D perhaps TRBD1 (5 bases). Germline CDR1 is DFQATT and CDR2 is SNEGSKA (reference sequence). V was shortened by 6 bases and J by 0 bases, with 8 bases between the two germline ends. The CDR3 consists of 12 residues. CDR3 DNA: TGCAGTGCCGGACACATGAACACTGAAGCTTTCTTT. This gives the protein CSAGHMNTEAFF.

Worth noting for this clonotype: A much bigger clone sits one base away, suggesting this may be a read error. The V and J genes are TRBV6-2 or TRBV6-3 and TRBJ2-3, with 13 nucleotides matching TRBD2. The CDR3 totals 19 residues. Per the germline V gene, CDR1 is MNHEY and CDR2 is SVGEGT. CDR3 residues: CATKGLAGTSGVSTDTEYF. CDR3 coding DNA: TGTGCCACTAAAGGACTAGCCGGGACTAGCGGGGTCAGCACAGATACGGAGTATTTT.

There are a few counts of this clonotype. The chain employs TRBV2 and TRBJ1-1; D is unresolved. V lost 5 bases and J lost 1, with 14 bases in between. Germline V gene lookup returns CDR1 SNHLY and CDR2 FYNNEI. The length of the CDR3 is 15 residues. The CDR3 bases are TGTGCCAGCAGTCCCACGCAACGGGGGAACACTGAAGCTTTCTTT. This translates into CASSPTQRGNTEAFF.

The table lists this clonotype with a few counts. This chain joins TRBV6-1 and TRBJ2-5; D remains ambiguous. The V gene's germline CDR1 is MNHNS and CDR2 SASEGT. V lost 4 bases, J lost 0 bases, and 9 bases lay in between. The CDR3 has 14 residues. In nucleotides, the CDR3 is TGTGCCAGCAGTGCCACCTGGTACCAAGAGACCCAGTACTTC. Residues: CASSATWYQETQYF.

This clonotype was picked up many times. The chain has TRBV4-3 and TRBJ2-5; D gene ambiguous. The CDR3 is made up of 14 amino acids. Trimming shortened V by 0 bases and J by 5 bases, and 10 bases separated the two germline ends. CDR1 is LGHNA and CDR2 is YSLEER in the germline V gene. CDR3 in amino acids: CASSQDSRPETQYF. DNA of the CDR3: TGCGCCAGCAGCCAAGACTCCCGCCCTGAGACCCAGTACTTC.

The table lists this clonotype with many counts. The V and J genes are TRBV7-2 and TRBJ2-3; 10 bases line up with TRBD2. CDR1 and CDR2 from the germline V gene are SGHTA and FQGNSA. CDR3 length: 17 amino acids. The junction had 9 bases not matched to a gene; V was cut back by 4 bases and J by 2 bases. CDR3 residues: CASSSGVAGGTTDTQYF. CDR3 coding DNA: TGTGCCAGCAGCTCAGGGGTAGCGGGAGGTACCACAGATACGCAGTATTTT.

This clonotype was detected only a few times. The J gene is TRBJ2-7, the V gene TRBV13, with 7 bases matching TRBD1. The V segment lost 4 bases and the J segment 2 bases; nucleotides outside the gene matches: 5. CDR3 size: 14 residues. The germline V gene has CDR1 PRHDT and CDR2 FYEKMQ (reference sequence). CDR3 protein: CASSSRQGPYEQYF. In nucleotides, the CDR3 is TGTGCCAGCAGCTCCCGACAGGGTCCCTACGAGCAGTACTTC.

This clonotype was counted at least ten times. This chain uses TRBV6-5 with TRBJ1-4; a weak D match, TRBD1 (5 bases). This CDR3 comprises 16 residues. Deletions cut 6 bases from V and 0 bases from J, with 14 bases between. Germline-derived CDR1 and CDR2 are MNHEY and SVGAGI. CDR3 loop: CASRSQVLATNEKLFF. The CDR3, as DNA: TGTGCCAGCAGATCACAGGTTCTTGCAACTAATGAAAAACTGTTTTTT.